This T cell receptor beta chain was recorded in a study of memory CD4+ T cells and cytomegalovirus serostatus. Authors' processing steps: After removing out-of-frame reads, 2 million to 2.5 million distinct TCRbeta sequences remained. Sequenced by immunoSEQ multiplex PCR; TCRdb stores in-frame clones only, minus some. The D gene and trimming were derived from the DNA, and the V and J assignments and clone size from that table. The repertoire includes more than 35,000 clones, around 78% of them detected once, and approximately 0.8% sits in the top ten. General study points: The CMV-associated TCR signature appears largely within the CD4+ memory repertoire.

This clone was seen more than once but under ten times. Its antigen is undetermined. The CDR3 is 13 amino acids. Per the germline V gene, CDR1 is MNHEY and CDR2 is SVGAGI. V lost 2 bases, J lost 5 bases, and 9 bases lay in between. The sort gate was single viable CD3+CD4+CD8-CD45RO+ cells for memory CD4+ T cells. The clonotype was recovered from an adult in good health and CMV-seronegative. Sequenced sample: memory CD4+ T cells from blood. V and J are TRBV6-5 and TRBJ1-2, with a tentative D call TRBD1 (5 bases). DNA of the CDR3: TGTGCCAGCAGTTACGGGGCAGAATATGGCTACACCTTC. Translation: CASSYGAEYGYTF.